The sequence of this TCR beta chain was determined in a study of patients and donors after allogeneic stem cell transplantation. TCRdb ran MiXCR on the RT-PCR reads and lists one entry per CDR3 protein. Seen here are under 200,000 distinct CDR3 sequences, approximately 30% observed once, and the top ten hold 3.2%. Germline CDR1 and CDR2: MNHEY and SVGAGI. CDR3 length equals 16 residues. V gave up 6 bases and J gave up 2 bases; unmatched junction bases: 8. This clonotype was counted at least ten times. This TCR was recovered from a human donor who was either an allogeneic HSCT recipient or a stem cell or donor lymphocyte infusion donor (not recorded which). It is not recorded whose cells these are; they may come from a transplant donor. The chain is built from TRBV6-5 and TRBJ1-1, with 11 bases matching TRBD1. The sample consisted of blood, either unsorted or a sorted T cell fraction (not recorded which). CDR3 sequence reads: CASRITGTGGNTEAFF. The CDR3 DNA reads as TGTGCCAGCAGAATTACAGGGACAGGGGGTAACACTGAAGCTTTCTTT.